The 4 T cell receptor beta chains below come from one sample, sequenced in a study of blood T cells in healthy people across ages. Combining a sample-barcoded 5' primer with a J-beta primer mix, a second PCR ran for 7 to 11 cycles. A single record per CDR3 protein comes from TCRdb applying MiXCR to the 5' RACE reads. Of about 1.8 million distinct CDR3 sequences listed, approximately 50% are singletons. Sequenced input: blood. These receptors were taken from a woman between 40 and 50 years old in good health.

V is TRBV12-3 or TRBV12-4 and J is TRBJ1-2, with 7 bases matching TRBD1. This CDR3 comprises 17 residues. The J segment lost 0 bases and the V segment lost 8 bases, leaving 15 bases of the junction unmatched. CDR3 bases: TGTGCCAGCCTTCAGGGCGGCAGGGGGAAACCTAACTATGGCTACACCTTC. Protein sequence: CASLQGGRGKPNYGYTF.

The chain is built from TRBV20-1 and TRBJ2-7; 7 bases fit TRBD1. Germline CDR1 reads DFQATT; CDR2 reads SNEGSKA (reference sequence). The length of the CDR3 is 14 residues. The chain's CDR3 is CRLGVRGRAYEQYF. CDR3 in DNA: TGCAGGCTGGGGGTAAGGGGGCGCGCCTACGAGCAGTACTTC.

V and J are TRBV5-1 and TRBJ2-5; 8 nucleotides match TRBD1. This CDR3 is 15 amino acids long. Per germline, CDR1 SGHRS and CDR2 YFSETQ. J lost 11 bases, V lost 0 bases, and 12 bases had no gene match. Here the CDR3 DNA reads TGCGCCAGCAGCTTGGTAGGACAGGGCAATTTTGAGCAGTACTTC. The encoded protein is CASSLVGQGNFEQYF.

The V gene is TRBV24-1, the J gene TRBJ2-1; D is unresolved. Germline V gene lookup returns CDR1 KGHDR and CDR2 SFDVKD. The germline V and J ends were trimmed by 4 bases and 0 bases, with 15 bases remaining between them. This CDR3 is built from 17 residues. The CDR3: CATSDHVPQSSYNEQFF. CDR3 DNA: TGTGCCACCAGTGACCACGTACCACAGAGCTCCTACAATGAGCAGTTCTTC.